Below are 10 T cell receptor beta chains sequenced from a single sample in a study of monozygotic twins with inflammatory bowel disease. TCRdb reprocessed the 5' RACE reads and stores each CDR3 protein as one record, lacking DNA. The listing contains roughly 100,000 distinct CDR3 sequences. The sample was blood. These receptor sequences come from a human donor with ulcerative colitis or Crohn's disease, or a healthy co-twin of an affected twin (not recorded which).

The rearrangement joins TRBV20-1 to TRBJ2-5; TCRdb picks TRBD1, but there is no DNA to check that call. The CDR3 spans 14 residues. CDR1 and CDR2 (germline): DFQATT, SNEGSKA (reference sequence). The chain's CDR3 is CSAIREGARETQYF.

V gene TRBV12-5 combines with J gene TRBJ1-1. CDR3 length: 13 residues. Germline CDR1 reads LGHNT; CDR2 reads FRNRAP. CDR3 region: CASGIDDHTEAFF.

The CDR3 region is CASSYPFHQGQETQYF. The chain employs TRBV6-5 and TRBJ2-5; TCRdb lists TRBD1, though no DNA is available to test this call. The germline CDR1 and CDR2 sequences are MNHEY and SVGAGI. The length of the CDR3 is 16 residues.

The V and J genes are TRBV5-1 and TRBJ2-1; the TCRdb D gene call, TRBD1, has no DNA to confirm it. Germline V lookup: CDR1 SGHRS, CDR2 YFSETQ. The CDR3 is made up of 13 amino acids. The CDR3 spells CASSPGSYNEQFF.

V gene TRBV3-1 combines with J gene TRBJ2-3; the D call of TRBD2 rests on TCRdb alone, since no DNA is present to check it. The CDR3 has 17 residues. CDR1 and CDR2 from the germline V gene are LGHDT and YNNKEL (reference sequence). The CDR3 is CASSHQGSGTLTDTQYF.

J is TRBJ2-7 and V is TRBV20-1; TCRdb's D gene call, TRBD1, goes unchecked for lack of DNA. Germline loops: CDR1 DFQATT, CDR2 SNEGSKA (reference sequence). The CDR3 spans 13 residues. This CDR3 reads CSAVRFGGNEQYF.

The chain links TRBV5-1 to TRBJ2-7. From germline, CDR1 is SGHRS and CDR2 YFSETQ. The CDR3 spans 14 residues. This CDR3 reads CASSLAPETYEQYF.

The J gene is TRBJ2-3, the V gene TRBV11-2; TCRdb designates TRBD1, a call that cannot be tested without DNA. CDR1 and CDR2 (germline): SGHAT, FQNNGV. The CDR3 is 15 residues long. The CDR3 spells CASSLVIQGSDTQYF.

This rearrangement joins TRBV2 to TRBJ2-1; without DNA, the TCRdb call of TRBD2 cannot be checked. This CDR3 has 15 amino acids. Germline V gene data show CDR1 as SNHLY and CDR2 as FYNNEI. Here the CDR3 reads CASSPTGTRDNEQFF. The variable domain in full, completed from reference TRBV2 and TRBJ2-1, reads EPEVTQTPSHQVTQMGQEVILRCVPISNHLYFYWYRQILGQKVEFLVSFYNNEISEKSEIFDDQFSVERPDGSNFTLKIRSTKLEDSAMYFCASSPTGTRDNEQFFGPGTRLTVL.

The V and J genes are TRBV11-2 and TRBJ1-2. Germline CDR1 is SGHAT and CDR2 is FQNNGV. The CDR3 consists of 18 residues. This CDR3 reads CASSLPMAWGAGPPGYTF.